This record covers a single T cell receptor (beta chain). The antigen is undetermined. This record belongs to a study of breast tumors, draining lymph nodes, adjacent tissues. Study results and limitations: Tumor repertoires ranked between lymph nodes and nontumor tissue in diversity, with V and J gene preferences.

TCRdb used MiXCR to reprocess the multiplex PCR reads, holding one entry per CDR3 protein. This table holds some 150,000 distinct CDR3 sequences, 25% to 40% found once. The CDR3 has 14 amino acids. Germline V CDR1 and CDR2: SGHRS, YFSETQ. The V end lost 4 bases, the J end lost 5 bases, and 13 bases lay between the germline ends. Samples came from axillary lymph nodes draining the breast cancer. This rearrangement joins TRBV5-1 to TRBJ1-5; perhaps TRBD1 as D (5 bases). The origin of this receptor is a female donor with breast cancer. Some clones in this sample may be carry-over from other donors' samples. The specimen sequenced was axillary lymph node tissue. CDR3 DNA: TGCGCCAGCAGCCCCGGACAAAAGGATCAGCCCCAGCATTTT. It translates to CASSPGQKDQPQHF.